These 18 T cell receptor beta chains share one sample of origin, sequenced in a study of shared clonotypes between healthy human individuals. Sequencing used immunoSEQ multiplex PCR; TCRdb keeps in-frame clones, though not all of them. Seen here are about 2 million clones, over 85% observed once, and the top ten hold 0.13%. The sequencing input was naive CD4+ T cells sorted from blood. Subset denoted: CD45RA+ positively selected. Receptor source: a man aged 18 to 29 in good health.

The chain recombines TRBV6-6 with TRBJ1-4; 9 bases fit TRBD1. Germline V lookup: CDR1 MNHNY, CDR2 SVGAGI (reference sequence). CDR3 length: 14 amino acids. J lost 7 bases, V lost 2 bases, and 2 bases had no gene match. CDR3 residues: CASSYPDRGEKLFF. The CDR3 region has the DNA TGTGCCAGCAGTTACCCGGACAGGGGTGAAAAACTGTTTTTT.

J is TRBJ2-1 and V is TRBV10-3; TRBD2 agrees at 7 bases. In germline, CDR1 is ENHRY, CDR2 SYGVKD. This CDR3 has 13 residues. V shed 8 bases and J 8 bases; nucleotides not matched to a gene: 9. The CDR3 region has the DNA TGTGCCATCGTCGCGGGAGTTGCAGATGAGCAGTTCTTC. Its translation: CAIVAGVADEQFF.

The chain uses TRBV5-4 and TRBJ2-2, with 13 bases aligning to TRBD2. The J segment lost 8 bases and the V segment lost 3 bases, leaving 10 bases of the junction unmatched. Germline V gene lookup returns CDR1 SGHNT and CDR2 YYREEE (reference sequence). The CDR3 consists of 17 residues. CDR3 sequence (DNA): TGTGCCAGCAGCTCGAGCGGGACTAGCGGGATCCGGGGGGAGCTGTTTTTT. It encodes CASSSSGTSGIRGELFF.

Comments on this clone: Additional DNA sequences in this sample encode the identical CDR3. This rearrangement joins TRBV7-9 to TRBJ2-5, with TRBD1 matching 7 bases. V shed 5 bases, J shed 4 bases, and the junction held 4 bases outside the gene matches. This CDR3 has 13 residues. Germline CDR1 and CDR2: SEHNR and FQNEAQ (reference sequence). Here the CDR3 DNA reads TGTGCCAGCAGCCCGGCAGGGGGAGAGACCCAGTACTTC. Protein product: CASSPAGGETQYF. Supplemented by reference TRBV7-9 and TRBJ2-5, the full variable domain reads DTGVSQNPRHKITKRGQNVTFRCDPISEHNRLYWYRQTLGQGPEFLTYFQNEAQLEKSRLLSDRFSAERPKGSFSTLEIQRTEQGDSAMYLCASSPAGGETQYFGPGTRLLVL.

The gene calls are TRBV10-3 and TRBJ2-3; TRBD2 matches 7 bases. Germline V lookup: CDR1 ENHRY, CDR2 SYGVKD. The CDR3 runs 15 residues. The V and J ends lost 7 bases and 0 bases, in that order; junction bases with no gene match: 7. CDR3 sequence (DNA): TGTGCCATCACCGTAGCGGGCCAGAGCACAGATACGCAGTATTTT. The encoded protein is CAITVAGQSTDTQYF.

The genes are TRBV7-2 and TRBJ2-7; the match to TRBD1 covers 7 bases. The CDR3 length is 14 residues. The germline gives CDR1 SGHTA, CDR2 FQGNSA. The V segment lost 2 bases and the J segment 7 bases; nucleotides outside the gene matches: 8. CDR3 loop: CASSLLQGPEEQYF. The CDR3 region has the DNA TGTGCCAGCAGCTTATTACAGGGGCCGGAGGAGCAGTACTTC.

The CDR3 nucleotides read TGCAGCGTCCGCGGGGGGACAGGGGCGAGGACGAGCACAGATACGCAGTATTTT. It is translated as CSVRGGTGARTSTDTQYF. The V call is TRBV29-1, the J call TRBJ2-3, with 10 bases matching TRBD1. This CDR3 is 18 amino acids long. Germline CDR1 reads SQVTM; CDR2 reads ANQGSEA. Germline trimming cut 6 bases from V and 0 bases from J; bases unmatched to any gene: 15.

The V and J genes are TRBV4-1 and TRBJ2-7; 9 nucleotides align to TRBD2. Germline V gene data show CDR1 as MGHRA and CDR2 as YSYEKL. This CDR3 comprises 15 residues. Trimming cost V 1 base and J 7 bases; bases outside gene matches: 8. DNA for the CDR3: TGCGCCAGCAGCCAAGGGGCTAGCGGGACGTTGGAGCAGTACTTC. Translated: CASSQGASGTLEQYF.

The rearrangement joins TRBV5-1 to TRBJ2-3; 8 bases are shared with TRBD1. V trimming: 0 bases; J trimming: 8 bases; junction bases outside the gene matches: 8. This CDR3 has 15 residues. Germline V lookup: CDR1 SGHRS, CDR2 YFSETQ. CDR3 protein: CASSLAGTGPSTQYF. The DNA of the CDR3 is TGCGCCAGCAGCTTGGCGGGGACAGGCCCGAGTACGCAGTATTTT.

The V and J genes are TRBV6-6 and TRBJ1-6; D is unresolved. There are 15 residues in the CDR3. V was pared by 2 bases and J by 7 bases, with 12 bases between. CDR1 is MNHNY and CDR2 is SVGAGI in the germline V gene (reference sequence). CDR3 sequence reads: CASSYQRHANSPLHF. Written as DNA, the CDR3 is TGTGCCAGCAGTTACCAACGACACGCCAATTCACCCCTCCACTTT.

The V call is TRBV7-9, the J call TRBJ2-5, with TRBD2 identical over 7 bases. CDR3 length: 15 residues. V was pared by 2 bases and J by 2 bases, with 5 bases of the junction left unmatched. Germline loops: CDR1 SEHNR, CDR2 FQNEAQ (reference sequence). In nucleotides, the CDR3 is TGTGCCAGCAGCTTAACTAGCGTAACTCAAGAGACCCAGTACTTC. Its translation is CASSLTSVTQETQYF.

This clone was seen more than once but under ten times. The V and J genes are TRBV27 and TRBJ1-5; D uncertain. V gave up 5 bases and J gave up 0 bases, with 20 bases separating them. This CDR3 comprises 18 residues. Germline-derived CDR1 and CDR2 are MNHEY and SMNVEV (reference sequence). The chain's CDR3 is CASSPGGRFRGSNQPQHF. The CDR3 DNA is TGTGCCAGCAGTCCCGGTGGCCGATTTAGAGGTAGCAATCAGCCCCAGCATTTT.

Of note for this clone: The sample holds other DNA sequences that translate to the same CDR3. The chain has TRBV6-1 and TRBJ1-6, with 9 bases lining up with TRBD1. Germline CDR1 reads MNHNS; CDR2 reads SASEGT. The CDR3 runs 15 residues. Germline trimming cut 4 bases from V and 5 bases from J; bases unmatched to any gene: 3. For the CDR3, the DNA is TGTGCCAGCAGTGGAGGACAGGGGCATAATTCACCCCTCCACTTT. It is translated as CASSGGQGHNSPLHF.

The V and J genes are TRBV29-1 and TRBJ2-1; 15 bases line up with TRBD2. Germline loops: CDR1 SQVTM, CDR2 ANQGSEA. After removal of 3 bases from V and 4 bases from J, the junction contained 4 bases not matched to a gene. This CDR3 has 16 amino acids. The CDR3 DNA is TGCAGCGTTGAGGGACTAGCGGGAGGACCGTACAATGAGCAGTTCTTC. It is translated as CSVEGLAGGPYNEQFF.

The chain has TRBV5-3 and TRBJ2-1; 12 bases map to TRBD2. TRBV5-3 is an ORF, and what it does is uncertain. The CDR3 loop spans 18 amino acids. V shed 2 bases, J shed 7 bases, and the junction held 13 bases outside the gene matches. CDR3 DNA: TGTGCCAGAAGCTTCGCTAGCGGGAGGGCCCTATTCGGTAATGAGCAGTTCTTC. This encodes CARSFASGRALFGNEQFF.

V and J are TRBV6-4 and TRBJ1-2; possible D gene TRBD1, 6 bases. Germline V gives CDR1 MRHNA, CDR2 SNTAGT. V shed 1 base and J shed 4 bases, with 16 bases lying between them. CDR3 length equals 16 residues. The CDR3 loop is CASSDYGGASIYGYTF. Written as DNA, the CDR3 is TGTGCCAGCAGTGACTATGGGGGGGCATCGATCTATGGCTACACCTTC.

The chain is built from TRBV25-1 and TRBJ2-5; no reliable D call. Germline assignment: CDR1 MGHDK and CDR2 SYGVNS. The CDR3 covers 13 residues. Trimming removed 6 bases at V and 0 bases at J, with 8 bases between. The CDR3 loop reads CASRKENQETQYF. The CDR3 DNA reads TGTGCCAGCAGAAAAGAAAACCAAGAGACCCAGTACTTC. The full variable domain, completed using reference TRBV25-1 and TRBJ2-5, is EADIYQTPRYLVIGTGKKITLECSQTMGHDKMYWYQQDPGMELHLIHYSYGVNSTEKGDLSSESTVSRIRTEHFPLTLESARPSHTSQYLCASRKENQETQYFGPGTRLLVL.

This chain links TRBV5-1 with TRBJ1-2; D remains unclear. This CDR3 has 13 residues. The V gene lost 2 bases and the J gene lost 10 bases, with 15 bases spanning the gap. The germline V gene encodes CDR1 SGHRS and CDR2 YFSETQ. For the CDR3, the DNA is TGCGCCAGCAGCTTAGGAGTTCTTTGGGACTACACCTTC. It yields the protein CASSLGVLWDYTF.